The rows below give T cell receptor beta chains drawn from one sample of a study of T cell responses to AZD1222 COVID-19 vaccine. Sequencing used immunoSEQ multiplex PCR; TCRdb keeps in-frame clones, though not all of them. This sample carries about 67,000 clones, about 80% of them seen once, and the ten largest clones take 5% to 6.5%. Material: peripheral blood, obtained 28 days after the second AZD1222 dose. The receptors shown here come from an adult who received the AZD1222 COVID-19 vaccine. The CDR3 runs from the conserved cysteine through the conserved F or W. Each record gives: V gene, J gene, CDR3 protein.

TRBV7-2	TRBJ2-7	CASSLSPISYEQYF
TRBV21-1	TRBJ1-1	CASSSWRNTEAFF
TRBV6-5	TRBJ2-7	CASSKLTRTYEQYF
TRBV5-6	TRBJ1-2	CASSPRMGPGPYGYTF
TRBV5-8	TRBJ2-7	CASSPGTGAYEQYF
TRBV5-1	TRBJ2-7	CASSLSTYEQYF
TRBV4-3	TRBJ1-1	CASSQVGEGWTEAFF
TRBV7-6	TRBJ1-1	CASSLGGGGTEAFF
TRBV27	TRBJ2-2	CASSQTGAGELFF
TRBV7-6	TRBJ2-7	CASSHGQGHVSYEQYF
TRBV24-1	TRBJ2-2	CATSDLVGETGELFF
TRBV4-1	TRBJ1-2	CASSPLGSSGGNIEGYTF
TRBV12-3/TRBV12-4	TRBJ1-2	CASTVSGAYGYTF
TRBV4-1	TRBJ1-1	CASSQDRRNTEAFF
TRBV7-9	TRBJ2-2	CASSLTGTGVTGELFF
TRBV2	TRBJ1-1	CASSPNRGRGPEAFF